This T cell receptor beta chain was recovered during a study of CD8+ T cells in alopecia areata. About this clone itself: Other DNA sequences within the sample encode an identical CDR3.

After isolation, RNA underwent reverse transcription to generate cDNA as the sequencing template. Sequencing was performed with immunoSEQ multiplex PCR; in TCRdb, only in-frame clones are kept and a portion is missing. The table lists about 42,000 clones, 55% to 75% of them singletons. Treatment specified: oral pan-JAK inhibitor, 5-10 mg twice daily. CDR1 LGHNA and CDR2 YSLEER come from the germline V gene. CDR3 length equals 15 residues. The trim removed 3 bases at V and 0 bases at J, leaving 1 base unmatched. The rearrangement joins TRBV4-3 to TRBJ2-7, with TRBD1 identical over 11 bases. Material: CD8+ T cells sorted from blood, obtained at week 4, from a patient treated with tofacitinib. This sequence was found in a human donor with alopecia areata. CDR3 loop: CASSQGTGGSYEQYF. For the CDR3, the DNA is TGCGCCAGCAGCCAGGGGACAGGGGGCTCCTACGAGCAGTACTTC.